The 21 T cell receptor beta chains listed next were all sequenced from one sample in a study of blood T cells in healthy people across ages. The second PCR ran 7 to 11 cycles with a sample-barcoded 5' primer and J-beta primers. In TCRdb, the 5' RACE reads were re-called with MiXCR into one record per CDR3 protein. Here the sample spans approximately 850,000 distinct CDR3 sequences, over 45% being singletons. Material for sequencing was blood. The origin of the receptors is a man aged 30-40 years in good health.

This clonotype was counted a few times. The chain employs TRBV6-6 and TRBJ2-7; D may be TRBD1 (6 bases). This CDR3 is built from 12 residues. V lost 6 bases and J 7 bases, leaving 13 bases between the germline ends. Germline V gene lookup returns CDR1 MNHNY and CDR2 SVGAGI (reference sequence). CDR3 in amino acids: CASRTTGTEQYF. CDR3 sequence (DNA): TGTGCCAGCAGGACCACAGGGACAGAGCAGTACTTC.

This sequence joins TRBV4-3 and TRBJ2-1; D not certain. V was shortened by 0 bases and J by 7 bases, with 10 bases between the two germline ends. CDR3 length equals 14 residues. Germline CDR1 LGHNA, CDR2 YSLEER. The CDR3 DNA sequence: TGCGCCAGCAGCCAAGAGTGGCTTTCTAATGAGCAGTTCTTC. Translated, it gives CASSQEWLSNEQFF.

The gene calls are TRBV7-9 and TRBJ1-2; D gene uncertain. The CDR3 spans 14 residues. Trimming shortened V by 5 bases and J by 8 bases, and 18 bases separated the two germline ends. Germline V gene lookup returns CDR1 SEHNR and CDR2 FQNEAQ (reference sequence). CDR3 amino acids: CASSVPGQAGGYTF. The CDR3 DNA reads TGTGCCAGCAGCGTTCCCGGGCAGGCGGGCGGCTACACCTTC.

The V gene is TRBV20-1, the J gene TRBJ1-1; D gene ambiguous. V was trimmed by 7 bases and J by 1 base, leaving 13 bases between them. The CDR3 has 13 amino acids. The V gene's germline CDR1 is DFQATT and CDR2 SNEGSKA (reference sequence). CDR3 amino acids: CSGPGPANTEAFF. CDR3 nucleotide sequence: TGCAGTGGTCCCGGGCCCGCGAACACTGAAGCTTTCTTT.

This clonotype came up once. This sequence joins TRBV29-1 and TRBJ1-1, with 7 positions matching TRBD1. This CDR3 region has 11 residues. Germline CDR1 reads SQVTM; CDR2 reads ANQGSEA. With V trimmed by 5 bases and J by 8 bases, 5 bases remained unmatched. In DNA form, the CDR3 reads TGCAGCGTTCGGCAAGGGGGCGAAGCTTTCTTT. This translates into CSVRQGGEAFF.

The rearrangement joins TRBV20-1 to TRBJ2-5; D could derive from TRBD1 or TRBD2 (5 bases each). In germline, CDR1 is DFQATT, CDR2 SNEGSKA (reference sequence). Between the trimmed V and J ends, which lost 6 bases and 2 bases, there was a span of 19 bases. This CDR3 contains 15 residues. The DNA for the CDR3 is TGCAGTGCCCCTAACCCGGGGACGGGACAAGAGACCCAGTACTTC. Translation: CSAPNPGTGQETQYF.

V and J are TRBV12-3 or TRBV12-4 and TRBJ2-5; no definite D call. V lost 6 bases to trimming and J lost 2 bases, with 16 bases between them. The CDR3 spans 15 residues. CDR3 nucleotide sequence: TGTGCCAGCAGCCGCCGTGACACCAAACAAGAGACCCAGTACTTC. Protein: CASSRRDTKQETQYF.

V gene TRBV7-2 combines with J gene TRBJ1-5; D perhaps matches TRBD1 (5 bases). V dropped 5 bases and J dropped 6 bases, with 11 bases sitting between them. Germline V CDR1 and CDR2: SGHTA, FQGNSA. This CDR3 has 13 residues. Here the CDR3 reads CASSPGSGQPQHF. CDR3 coding DNA: TGTGCCAGCAGCCCAGGGAGTGGTCAGCCCCAGCATTTT.

The J gene is TRBJ2-4, the V gene TRBV28; D unclear. The CDR3 is made up of 12 amino acids. Per germline, CDR1 MDHEN and CDR2 SYDVKM. Trimming cost V 4 bases and J 7 bases, with 8 bases left between them. CDR3 DNA: TGTGCCAGCAGTTGGACCGGTAACATTCAGTACTTC. Translating gives CASSWTGNIQYF.

The CDR3 DNA reads as TGTGCCAGCAGAGTTTACAGGAACCCGTACTTC. Translation: CASRVYRNPYF. The rearrangement joins TRBV2 to TRBJ2-4, with D possibly matching TRBD1 (5 bases). Germline assignment: CDR1 SNHLY and CDR2 FYNNEI. V gave up 6 bases and J gave up 15 bases, with 15 bases separating them. This CDR3 region has 11 residues. The full variable domain, its missing parts supplied by reference TRBV2 and TRBJ2-4, is EPEVTQTPSHQVTQMGQEVILRCVPISNHLYFYWYRQILGQKVEFLVSFYNNEISEKSEIFDDQFSVERPDGSNFTLKIRSTKLEDSAMYFCASRVYRNPYFGAGTRLSVL.

V gene TRBV4-3 combines with J gene TRBJ2-7; D is unresolved. The CDR3 contains 15 residues. The V end lost 0 bases, the J end lost 2 bases, and 11 bases lay between the germline ends. The V gene's germline CDR1 is LGHNA and CDR2 YSLEER. The CDR3 nucleotides are TGCGCCAGCAGCCAAGATGTTACATCCCCCTACGAGCAGTACTTC. The encoded protein is CASSQDVTSPYEQYF.

V usage is TRBV6-2 or TRBV6-3 and J usage is TRBJ1-1, with 8 bases fitting TRBD1. Germline trimming cut 6 bases from V and 6 bases from J; bases unmatched to any gene: 12. In germline, CDR1 is MNHEY, CDR2 SVGEGT. The CDR3 has 15 residues. The CDR3 DNA reads TGTGCCAGCAGGGTTGACCAGGGGGCATACGCTGAAGCTTTCTTT. The encoded protein is CASRVDQGAYAEAFF.

J is TRBJ2-7 and V is TRBV7-9; 7 nucleotides match TRBD1. The CDR3 spans 17 residues. V lost 1 base and J lost 6; bases outside the gene matches: 15. CDR1 is SEHNR and CDR2 is FQNEAQ in the germline V gene (reference sequence). The chain's CDR3 is CASSLGPKGAPFTEQYF. The DNA for the CDR3 is TGTGCCAGCAGCTTAGGACCGAAGGGGGCCCCGTTTACCGAGCAGTACTTC.

This chain uses TRBV2 with TRBJ2-2, with D perhaps being TRBD1 or TRBD2 (6 bases each). Germline CDR1 and CDR2: SNHLY and FYNNEI. V was clipped by 9 bases and J by 5 bases, with 22 bases between them. The CDR3 spans 16 residues. This CDR3 reads CARQKSGLRGTGELFF. As DNA, the CDR3 is TGTGCCAGGCAAAAGAGCGGGCTAAGGGGGACCGGGGAGCTGTTTTTT.

V usage is TRBV7-8 and J usage is TRBJ2-6, with TRBD1 matching over 10 bases. V lost 6 bases to trimming and J lost 1 base; unmatched junction nucleotides: 18. This CDR3 region has 21 residues. CDR1 SGHVS and CDR2 FQNEAQ come from the germline V gene. The CDR3 protein is CASRKEGGQGTLISGANVLTF. The CDR3 DNA reads as TGTGCCAGCAGGAAAGAGGGGGGACAGGGGACCCTCATTTCTGGGGCCAACGTCCTGACTTTC.

Points on this clonotype: The junction differs from germline at one of its ends, possibly a read error. V gene TRBV6-5 combines with J gene TRBJ1-6; 8 nucleotides align to TRBD1. The CDR3 covers 14 residues. CDR1 is MNHEY, CDR2 SVGAGI, per germline. The CDR3 DNA reads TGTGCCAACAGTCAACAGGGGGATAATTCACCCCTCCACTTT. Translated: CANSQQGDNSPLHF.

The rearrangement links TRBV15 to TRBJ1-6; D uncertain. Germline CDR1 and CDR2: LNHNV and YYDKDF (reference sequence). CDR3 length: 13 amino acids. V dropped 8 bases and J dropped 5 bases, with 10 bases sitting between them. CDR3 nucleotide sequence: TGTGCCACCTCCGGCAGGAATAATTCACCCCTCCACTTT. It yields the protein CATSGRNNSPLHF.

This clonotype was counted ten times or more. The J gene is TRBJ2-7, the V gene TRBV9, with D uncertain. The germline gives CDR1 SGDLS, CDR2 YYNGEE. V was pared by 5 bases and J by 3 bases, with 9 bases between. The CDR3 extends over 12 amino acids. The CDR3 coding sequence is TGTGCCAGCAGTGGAACAGACTACGAGCAGTACTTC. This translates into CASSGTDYEQYF.

This clonotype appeared once. The CDR3 bases are TGTGCCAGCAGCTTAGTGGCGGGGGATGCCTACGAGCAGTACTTC. Translating it yields CASSLVAGDAYEQYF. V gene TRBV11-1 combines with J gene TRBJ2-7; 7 bases map to TRBD2. The CDR3 covers 15 residues. Trimming at V came to 1 base and at J to 2 bases, leaving 5 bases not matched to a gene. The germline V gene encodes CDR1 SGHAT and CDR2 FQDESV (reference sequence).

The chain links TRBV4-3 to TRBJ2-1; 8 nucleotides match TRBD2. The trim removed 0 bases at V and 1 base at J, leaving 8 bases unmatched. The V gene's germline CDR1 is LGHNA and CDR2 YSLEER. This CDR3 contains 18 residues. In DNA form, the CDR3 reads TGCGCCAGCAGCCAAGATATGGTATCGGGAGGGTCCTACAATGAGCAGTTCTTC. This gives the protein CASSQDMVSGGSYNEQFF.

The chain uses TRBV12-3 or TRBV12-4 and TRBJ1-5, with a possible D match to TRBD1 (6 bases). Trimming cost V 3 bases and J 7 bases, with 13 bases left between them. This CDR3 spans 14 amino acids. In DNA, the CDR3 is TGTGCCAGCAGTTTCAGGGGATCACGCCAGCCCCAGCATTTT. It codes for CASSFRGSRQPQHF.